The next 23 T cell receptor beta chains were all read from a single sample in a study of T cells in localized non-small cell lung cancer. Profiled with immunoSEQ multiplex PCR; TCRdb holds only in-frame clones, not every one. Counted here are around 69,000 clones, almost 90% occurring once; the ten biggest clones make up just under 2%. The source material was peripheral blood, sampled before any cancer treatment. The source of these receptors is a woman aged 35-70 years with stage I lung adenocarcinoma.

This clone was seen only a few times. V gene TRBV6-1 combines with J gene TRBJ1-4; possible D gene TRBD1, 5 bases. Per the germline V gene, CDR1 is MNHNS and CDR2 is SASEGT. This CDR3 is built from 14 residues. Trimming took off 10 bases at V and 6 bases at J, with 18 bases between the two ends. CDR3 region: CATTAGGEDEKLFF. The CDR3 DNA reads as TGTGCCACCACGGCCGGGGGGGAGGATGAAAAACTGTTTTTT.

The chain employs TRBV2 and TRBJ1-3; the D gene is possibly TRBD1 (5 bases). V lost 6 bases, J lost 2 bases, and 14 bases lay in between. The CDR3 loop spans 15 amino acids. CDR1 is SNHLY, CDR2 FYNNEI, per germline. The CDR3: CASSGSGRAGNTIYF. CDR3 in DNA: TGTGCCAGCAGCGGGTCGGGACGGGCTGGAAACACCATATATTTT.

V gene TRBV4-2 combines with J gene TRBJ1-1; 7 bases align to TRBD1. Germline V gene data show CDR1 as LGHNA and CDR2 as YNFKEQ. V dropped 1 base and J dropped 2; count of bases not matched to a gene: 10. This CDR3 region has 17 residues. DNA for the CDR3: TGTGCCAGCAGCCAAGCTCAGGGGGGAGTGACCAACACTGAAGCTTTCTTT. Translated, it gives CASSQAQGGVTNTEAFF.

This chain uses TRBV28 with TRBJ2-1, with TRBD2 matching over 11 bases. The CDR3 is made up of 15 amino acids. The V gene's germline CDR1 is MDHEN and CDR2 SYDVKM. V lost 6 bases, J lost 3 bases, and 4 bases stayed unmatched. The CDR3 here is CASRILAGGYNEQFF. CDR3 sequence (DNA): TGTGCCAGCAGGATCCTAGCGGGGGGCTACAATGAGCAGTTCTTC.

This rearrangement joins TRBV7-3 to TRBJ2-1; TRBD1 aligns across 7 bases. The CDR3 runs to 15 residues. The J segment lost 4 bases and the V segment lost 5 bases, leaving 8 bases of the junction unmatched. Germline-derived CDR1 and CDR2 are SGHTA and FQGTGA. CDR3 amino acids: CASSPQGEGYNEQFF. CDR3 DNA: TGTGCCAGCAGCCCCCAGGGGGAAGGGTACAATGAGCAGTTCTTC.

V and J are TRBV5-1 and TRBJ1-1, with 8 bases lining up with TRBD1. The germline CDR1 and CDR2 sequences are SGHRS and YFSETQ. The CDR3 is made up of 17 amino acids. The V segment lost 0 bases and the J segment 1 base; nucleotides outside the gene matches: 8. CDR3 DNA sequence: TGCGCCAGCAGCTTGGACGGACAGGGAGGGACGAACACTGAAGCTTTCTTT. Its translation is CASSLDGQGGTNTEAFF.

This clone came up once. This sequence joins TRBV28 and TRBJ2-2; perhaps D is TRBD1 or TRBD2 (7 bases each). The germline V and J ends were trimmed by 6 bases and 3 bases, with 11 bases remaining between them. Germline V gene data show CDR1 as MDHEN and CDR2 as SYDVKM. This CDR3 has 14 amino acids. The CDR3 DNA reads as TGTGCCAGCAGACCAGGGGGGGACACCGGGGAGCTGTTTTTT. Its protein product is CASRPGGDTGELFF.

This sequence joins TRBV30 and TRBJ1-2, with TRBD1 matching over 8 bases. This CDR3 region has 16 residues. Germline CDR1 reads GTSNPN; CDR2 reads SVGIG (reference sequence). The ends lost 3 bases at V and 7 bases at J; junction bases unmatched: 16. The CDR3 here is CAWREDRVGRDGGYTF. The DNA for the CDR3 is TGTGCCTGGAGGGAGGACAGGGTAGGAAGGGACGGTGGCTACACCTTC.

About this clone: Other DNA sequences in the same sample also yield this CDR3. The gene calls are TRBV18 and TRBJ2-3, with D unclear. CDR1 and CDR2 (germline): KGHSH, LQKENI. Trimming pared 2 bases from V and 2 bases from J, leaving 2 bases between. The CDR3 contains 12 residues. The CDR3 nucleotides read TGTGCCAGCTCACCAACCACAGATACGCAGTATTTT. It is translated as CASSPTTDTQYF.

The rearrangement uses TRBV9 and TRBJ2-7, with 10 positions matching TRBD1. Germline loops: CDR1 SGDLS, CDR2 YYNGEE. CDR3 length equals 13 residues. After removal of 4 bases from V and 7 bases from J, the junction contained 5 bases not matched to a gene. CDR3 bases: TGTGCCAGCAGCCAACGGACAGGGGGAGAGCAGTACTTC. Amino acid sequence: CASSQRTGGEQYF. The variable domain in full, completed from reference TRBV9 and TRBJ2-7, reads DSGVTQTPKHLITATGQRVTLRCSPRSGDLSVYWYQQSLDQGLQFLIQYYNGEERAKGNILERFSAQQFPDLHSELNLSSLELGDSALYFCASSQRTGGEQYFGPGTRLTVT.

The chain links TRBV29-1 to TRBJ1-1; D may be TRBD1 (6 bases). CDR1 and CDR2 (germline): SQVTM, ANQGSEA. V lost 1 base, J lost 10 bases, and 19 bases lay in between. This CDR3 has 14 amino acids. This CDR3 reads CSVEGPMGGRRAFF. The CDR3 DNA reads TGCAGCGTTGAAGGGCCCATGGGGGGGCGGCGAGCTTTCTTT.

This clone has only a few counts. The chain couples TRBV2 to TRBJ1-5, with D possibly matching TRBD1 (6 bases). The germline V and J ends were trimmed by 8 bases and 4 bases, with 12 bases remaining between them. Germline V gives CDR1 SNHLY, CDR2 FYNNEI. This CDR3 has 13 residues. The CDR3 loop reads CASGGTQNQPQHF. As DNA, the CDR3 is TGTGCCAGCGGAGGGACACAGAATCAGCCCCAGCATTTT.

V gene TRBV28 combines with J gene TRBJ1-2; unclear D gene. This CDR3 is 12 amino acids long. Trimming took off 8 bases at V and 1 base at J, with 8 bases between the two ends. The germline V gene encodes CDR1 MDHEN and CDR2 SYDVKM. The chain's CDR3 is CASGDSNYGYTF. The CDR3 nucleotides are TGTGCCAGCGGGGATAGTAACTATGGCTACACCTTC.

The rearrangement joins TRBV2 to TRBJ2-3; D uncertain. Trimming removed 6 bases at V and 4 bases at J, with 11 bases between. CDR3 length: 13 residues. Per the germline V gene, CDR1 is SNHLY and CDR2 is FYNNEI. CDR3 protein: CASRMSQADTQYF. The CDR3 DNA follows: TGTGCCAGCAGGATGTCTCAGGCAGATACGCAGTATTTT. The variable domain in full, with the rest retrieved from reference TRBV2 and TRBJ2-3, is EPEVTQTPSHQVTQMGQEVILRCVPISNHLYFYWYRQILGQKVEFLVSFYNNEISEKSEIFDDQFSVERPDGSNFTLKIRSTKLEDSAMYFCASRMSQADTQYFGPGTRLTVL.

This clone was found a few times. The rearrangement links TRBV19 to TRBJ1-2; D is undetermined. V was clipped by 2 bases and J by 3 bases, with 10 bases between them. The CDR3 extends over 14 amino acids. CDR1 LNHDA and CDR2 SQIVND come from the germline V gene (reference sequence). CDR3 protein: CASSIPPEDYGYTF. The CDR3 DNA reads as TGTGCCAGTAGTATACCACCGGAAGACTATGGCTACACCTTC.

The V and J genes are TRBV18 and TRBJ1-1; 7 bases line up with TRBD1. Germline V lookup: CDR1 KGHSH, CDR2 LQKENI. The CDR3 has 16 residues. V was clipped by 6 bases and J by 1 base; unmatched bases: 11. CDR3 coding DNA: TGTGCCAGCTCGGTCTCCCCCGGACAGGCGAACACTGAAGCTTTCTTT. As protein: CASSVSPGQANTEAFF.

This rearrangement joins TRBV29-1 to TRBJ2-3, with 14 bases fitting TRBD2. This CDR3 region has 14 residues. J gave up 4 bases and V 7 bases, and 4 bases lay outside the gene matches. CDR1 and CDR2 from the germline V gene are SQVTM and ANQGSEA. The CDR3 nucleotides read TGCAGCGCCCGGGGACTAGCGGGGGCAGATACGCAGTATTTT. Residues: CSARGLAGADTQYF.

V and J are TRBV23-1 and TRBJ2-3; TRBD1 might be the D (6 bases). TRBV23-1 is flagged as an ORF with uncertain function. This CDR3 is 18 amino acids long. The germline V and J ends were trimmed by 0 bases and 4 bases, with 20 bases remaining between them. CDR3 bases: TGCGCCAGCAGTCAATCGGGGACACCTCTTTATCTGGCAGATACGCAGTATTTT. Encoded protein: CASSQSGTPLYLADTQYF.

The chain is built from TRBV10-3 and TRBJ2-5, with 8 bases identical to TRBD1. The DNA end lines up better with TRBJ2-7; the J call may be wrong. This CDR3 has 14 amino acids. The V gene's germline CDR1 is ENHRY and CDR2 SYGVKD. The CDR3: CAISSGTGTYEQYF. The CDR3 DNA follows: TGTGCCATCAGTTCCGGGACAGGTACCTACGAGCAGTACTTC.

The J gene is TRBJ1-2, the V gene TRBV11-2, with 8 bases that match TRBD1. Germline V CDR1 and CDR2: SGHAT, FQNNGV. The CDR3 is made up of 13 amino acids. V dropped 4 bases and J dropped 5; count of bases not matched to a gene: 3. The DNA of the CDR3 is TGTGCCAGCAGCTCGGACAGGGTGTATGGCTACACCTTC. Amino acids: CASSSDRVYGYTF.

This clone was detected only once. This chain's CDR3 is CASSLGTSNQPQHF. CDR3 bases: TGTGCCAGCAGTCTCGGTACCAGCAATCAGCCCCAGCATTTT. V is TRBV7-4 and J is TRBJ1-5; D unresolved. Germline V gives CDR1 SGHVT, CDR2 SQSDAQ. V lost 6 bases, J lost 1 base, and 10 bases lay in between. The CDR3 totals 14 residues. Filled out from reference TRBV7-4 and TRBJ1-5, the complete variable domain reads GAGVSQSPRYKVAKRGRDVALRCDSISGHVTLYWYRQTLGQGSEVLTYSQSDAQRDKSGRPSGRFSAERPERSVSTLKIQRTEQGDSAVYLCASSLGTSNQPQHFGDGTRLSIL.

This chain links TRBV19 with TRBJ2-3, with 11 bases fitting TRBD1. V lost 7 bases and J lost 4; bases outside the gene matches: 10. Germline CDR1 and CDR2: LNHDA and SQIVND (reference sequence). The CDR3 is 16 residues long. The DNA of the CDR3 is TGTGCCAGTACCCGCGCGGGACAGGGGGGTCCAGATACGCAGTATTTT. This gives the protein CASTRAGQGGPDTQYF.

The chain combines TRBV19 with TRBJ2-7; 9 nucleotides align to TRBD2. The CDR3 spans 15 residues. The V gene's germline CDR1 is LNHDA and CDR2 SQIVND (reference sequence). The V segment lost 5 bases and the J segment 5 bases; nucleotides outside the gene matches: 10. The CDR3 loop reads CASSDLLAGRNEQYF. CDR3 DNA: TGTGCCAGTAGTGATCTTCTAGCGGGGAGGAACGAGCAGTACTTC.